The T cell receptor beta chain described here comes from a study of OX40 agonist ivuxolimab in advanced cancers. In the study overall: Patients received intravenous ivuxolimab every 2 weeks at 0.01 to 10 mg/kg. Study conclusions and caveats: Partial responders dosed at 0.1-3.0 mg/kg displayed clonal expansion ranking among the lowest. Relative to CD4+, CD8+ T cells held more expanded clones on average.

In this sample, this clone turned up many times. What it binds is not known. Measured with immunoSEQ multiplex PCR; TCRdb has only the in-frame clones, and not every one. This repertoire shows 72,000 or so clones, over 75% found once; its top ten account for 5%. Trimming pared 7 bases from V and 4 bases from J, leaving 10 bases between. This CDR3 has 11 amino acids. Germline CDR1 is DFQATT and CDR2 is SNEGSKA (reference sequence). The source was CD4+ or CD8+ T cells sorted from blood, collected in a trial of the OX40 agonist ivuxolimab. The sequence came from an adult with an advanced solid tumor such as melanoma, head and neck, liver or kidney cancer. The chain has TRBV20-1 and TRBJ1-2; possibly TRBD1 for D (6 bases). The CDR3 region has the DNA TGCAGTGTTCCAGGGGTCTATGGCTACACCTTC. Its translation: CSVPGVYGYTF.